This passage covers 23 T cell receptor beta chains from one sample sequenced in a study of shared clonotypes between healthy human individuals. Sequencing was performed with immunoSEQ multiplex PCR; in TCRdb, only in-frame clones are kept and a portion is missing. Here the sample spans roughly 2 million clones, around 95% being singletons. Material for sequencing was naive CD4+ T cells sorted from blood. Sample subset: CD45RA+ positively selected. The origin of the receptors is a young man in good health.

Concerning this clone itself: The same CDR3 also results from other DNA sequences found in this sample. J is TRBJ2-7 and V is TRBV18; maybe TRBD1 (6 bases). Trimming shortened V by 1 base and J by 1 base, and 8 bases separated the two germline ends. This CDR3 comprises 14 residues. CDR1 is KGHSH and CDR2 is LQKENI in the germline V gene. The CDR3 region is CASSPRQGSYEQYF. The CDR3, as DNA: TGTGCCAGCTCACCACGGCAGGGGTCCTACGAGCAGTACTTC.

The chain couples TRBV28 to TRBJ2-7; the D gene is possibly TRBD1 (5 bases). The V end was cut by 6 bases, the J end by 4 bases, with 16 bases between. CDR3 length: 14 residues. Germline V gene sequence: CDR1 MDHEN, CDR2 SYDVKM. The CDR3 loop reads CASSLAATAYEQYF. CDR3 in DNA: TGTGCCAGCAGCCTCGCGGCGACAGCTTACGAGCAGTACTTC.

The J gene is TRBJ1-4, the V gene TRBV5-1; 10 positions match TRBD1. The V and J ends lost 4 bases and 1 base, in that order; junction bases with no gene match: 7. Germline V CDR1 and CDR2: SGHRS, YFSETQ. This CDR3 region has 17 residues. The CDR3 reads CASSRTGGQITNEKLFF. The CDR3 DNA sequence: TGCGCCAGCAGCCGGACAGGGGGTCAGATAACTAATGAAAAACTGTTTTTT.

This chain links TRBV6-6 with TRBJ2-2; 7 positions agree with TRBD1. This CDR3 is 15 amino acids long. Unmatched junction bases numbered 10, after V lost 4 bases and J lost 8 bases. Germline V lookup: CDR1 MNHNY, CDR2 SVGAGI (reference sequence). The CDR3: CASSWKDRKGGELFF. In nucleotides, the CDR3 is TGTGCCAGCAGTTGGAAGGACAGGAAAGGAGGGGAGCTGTTTTTT.

The chain uses TRBV6-1 and TRBJ1-4, with D perhaps matching TRBD1 (5 bases). V lost 0 bases and J lost 5, with 10 bases in between. This CDR3 spans 15 amino acids. Germline CDR1 and CDR2: MNHNS and SASEGT. The CDR3 sequence is CASSEAAAGNEKLFF. In DNA form, the CDR3 reads TGTGCCAGCAGTGAAGCCGCGGCAGGGAATGAAAAACTGTTTTTT.

CDR3 region: CASSVRKRGSPLHF. In DNA form, the CDR3 reads TGTGCCAGCAGCGTGAGGAAACGGGGGTCACCCCTCCACTTT. The chain uses TRBV21-1 and TRBJ1-6. TRBV21-1 is annotated as a pseudogene. The CDR3 consists of 14 residues.

The CDR3 DNA reads as TGCGCCAGCCAGACAGGGGCCCAATACGAGCAGTACTTC. This gives the protein CASQTGAQYEQYF. The genes are TRBV5-1 and TRBJ2-7; 8 bases agree with TRBD1. The ends lost 7 bases at V and 4 bases at J; junction bases unmatched: 7. The CDR3 is 13 amino acids. Germline loops: CDR1 SGHRS, CDR2 YFSETQ.

V usage is TRBV18 and J usage is TRBJ2-3; 8 nucleotides align to TRBD2. Germline lookup yields CDR1 KGHSH and CDR2 LQKENI. V dropped 4 bases and J dropped 6; count of bases not matched to a gene: 9. The CDR3 contains 15 residues. CDR3 region: CASSRRSGSSDTQYF. The CDR3 coding sequence is TGTGCCAGCTCACGTAGGAGCGGGAGTTCCGATACGCAGTATTTT.

About this clone: Different DNA sequences within this sample yield the same CDR3. The chain links TRBV7-2 to TRBJ2-7; 7 nucleotides align to TRBD2. Germline V CDR1 and CDR2: SGHTA, FQGNSA. J gave up 1 base and V 0 bases, and 6 bases lay outside the gene matches. CDR3 length: 16 residues. Here the CDR3 reads CASSLAGGIPSYEQYF. The CDR3 DNA sequence: TGTGCCAGCAGCTTAGCGGGAGGGATTCCGTCCTACGAGCAGTACTTC. The whole variable domain, filled in from reference TRBV7-2 and TRBJ2-7, reads GAGVSQSPSNKVTEKGKDVELRCDPISGHTALYWYRQSLGQGLEFLIYFQGNSAPDKSGLPSDRFSAERTGGSVSTLTIQRTQQEDSAVYLCASSLAGGIPSYEQYFGPGTRLTVT.

On this clone itself: Other nucleotide sequences in the sample specify the same CDR3. This rearrangement joins TRBV7-2 to TRBJ2-7; 7 bases agree with TRBD1. Germline-derived CDR1 and CDR2 are SGHTA and FQGNSA. The CDR3 has 13 amino acids. Germline trimming cut 3 bases from V and 3 bases from J; bases unmatched to any gene: 2. The CDR3 spells CASSLGQNYEQYF. The CDR3 bases are TGTGCCAGCAGCTTGGGACAGAACTACGAGCAGTACTTC.

The J gene is TRBJ2-5, the V gene TRBV9; D assignment may be TRBD1 or TRBD2 (5 bases each). V lost 4 bases to trimming and J lost 5 bases, with 15 bases between them. The CDR3 runs 14 residues. CDR1 is SGDLS and CDR2 is YYNGEE in the germline V gene. In DNA form, the CDR3 reads TGTGCCAGCAGCCGAAATGGGGGTCAGGAGACCCAGTACTTC. Translation gives CASSRNGGQETQYF.

As regards this clone: In the same sample, other DNA sequences code for this CDR3. The chain uses TRBV18 and TRBJ1-2; 8 bases match TRBD1. Trimming took 2 bases from V and 2 from J; bases not matched to a gene: 1. CDR3 length: 14 amino acids. Germline-derived CDR1 and CDR2 are KGHSH and LQKENI. The CDR3 loop reads CASSPDRGNYGYTF. CDR3 DNA: TGTGCCAGCTCACCAGACAGGGGAAACTATGGCTACACCTTC. The full variable domain, in which reference TRBV18 and TRBJ1-2 provide the parts outside the CDR3, is NAGVMQNPRHLVRRRGQEARLRCSPMKGHSHVYWYRQLPEEGLKFMVYLQKENIIDESGMPKERFSAEFPKEGPSILRIQQVVRGDSAAYFCASSPDRGNYGYTFGSGTRLTVV.

The V gene is TRBV2, the J gene TRBJ2-1; weak D call: TRBD1 (6 bases). Per germline, CDR1 SNHLY and CDR2 FYNNEI. Trimming left V 6 bases short and J 2 bases short, with 14 bases between. The CDR3 covers 15 residues. DNA of the CDR3: TGTGCCAGCAGCGAGACAGGCCTAACCTACAATGAGCAGTTCTTC. This codes for CASSETGLTYNEQFF.

V usage is TRBV7-2 and J usage is TRBJ1-3; 7 nucleotides align to TRBD1. V was pared by 3 bases and J by 2 bases, with 4 bases of the junction left unmatched. The CDR3 is 15 residues long. CDR1 and CDR2 (germline): SGHTA, FQGNSA. The CDR3 sequence: CASSLSDRAGNTIYF. As DNA, the CDR3 is TGTGCCAGCAGCTTGAGCGACAGGGCTGGAAACACCATATATTTT.

With respect to this clone: This same CDR3 is encoded by further DNA sequences in the sample. The V gene is TRBV15, the J gene TRBJ1-2, with D tentatively TRBD1 (5 bases). Trimming took 0 bases from V and 4 from J, leaving 9 bases between them. There are 14 residues in the CDR3. Germline assignment: CDR1 LNHNV and CDR2 YYDKDF (reference sequence). The CDR3 DNA follows: TGTGCCACCAGCAGAGATCGCCAGGGCTATGGCTACACCTTC. Translated, it gives CATSRDRQGYGYTF.

The rearrangement links TRBV10-3 to TRBJ2-3, with TRBD2 matching 12 bases. V was pared by 4 bases and J by 3 bases, with 2 bases of the junction left unmatched. The CDR3 loop spans 15 amino acids. In germline, CDR1 is ENHRY, CDR2 SYGVKD. The CDR3 DNA is TGTGCCATCAGTGGACTAGCGGGAGCGACAGATACGCAGTATTTT. Protein: CAISGLAGATDTQYF.

This chain connects TRBV7-2 to TRBJ2-3; TRBD2 matches 7 bases. CDR1 is SGHTA and CDR2 is FQGNSA in the germline V gene. The CDR3 has 13 amino acids. The ends lost 6 bases at V and 4 bases at J; junction bases unmatched: 4. Here the CDR3 DNA reads TGTGCCAGCAGGGCGGGAGTGGCAGATACGCAGTATTTT. Translated: CASRAGVADTQYF. Looking up the rest from reference TRBV7-2 and TRBJ2-3 gives the full variable domain: GAGVSQSPSNKVTEKGKDVELRCDPISGHTALYWYRQSLGQGLEFLIYFQGNSAPDKSGLPSDRFSAERTGGSVSTLTIQRTQQEDSAVYLCASRAGVADTQYFGPGTRLTVL.

The V gene is TRBV9, the J gene TRBJ2-5; 8 nucleotides match TRBD1. Germline-derived CDR1 and CDR2 are SGDLS and YYNGEE. The CDR3 has 14 residues. After removal of 3 bases from V and 7 bases from J, the junction contained 8 bases not matched to a gene. The CDR3 protein is CASSATGQELTQYF. In nucleotides, the CDR3 is TGTGCCAGCAGCGCCACGGGACAGGAACTGACCCAGTACTTC.

The chain combines TRBV30 with TRBJ1-5; a weak D match, TRBD1 (5 bases). The CDR3 runs to 13 residues. Trimming removed 2 bases at V and 3 bases at J, with 8 bases between. The germline gives CDR1 GTSNPN, CDR2 SVGIG (reference sequence). The CDR3 coding sequence is TGTGCCTGGAGTAGACAGTTCAATCAGCCCCAGCATTTT. It codes for CAWSRQFNQPQHF.

This clone has a single count. The V and J genes are TRBV5-1 and TRBJ2-7; 7 bases are a match to TRBD2. Germline CDR1 reads SGHRS; CDR2 reads YFSETQ. With 4 bases clipped from V and 1 base from J, the junction kept 8 bases outside the gene matches. There are 15 residues in the CDR3. The CDR3 bases are TGCGCCAGCAGCCCCGGGGAGGGGAGATCCTACGAGCAGTACTTC. This sequence encodes CASSPGEGRSYEQYF.

The count of this clone is one. The chain carries TRBV11-2 and TRBJ2-1, with D possibly TRBD2 on 5 matching bases. The germline V and J ends were trimmed by 1 base and 16 bases, with 17 bases remaining between them. Germline V lookup: CDR1 SGHAT, CDR2 FQNNGV. There are 13 residues in the CDR3. CDR3 sequence (DNA): TGTGCCAGCAGCTTAGGCGTCGTGGAGGTCCGCTTCTTC. This gives the protein CASSLGVVEVRFF.

This clone was counted once. Within the sample, other DNA sequences also encode this same CDR3. The V call is TRBV11-2, the J call TRBJ2-3; D remains unclear. Looked up from germline, CDR1 is SGHAT and CDR2 is FQNNGV. CDR3 length: 12 residues. The V and J ends lost 1 base and 5 bases respectively, with 4 bases between them. The CDR3: CASSLVGDTQYF. DNA of the CDR3: TGTGCCAGCAGCTTAGTTGGAGATACGCAGTATTTT.

V gene TRBV30 combines with J gene TRBJ2-3; D might be TRBD2 (5 bases). V lost 3 bases and J 4 bases, leaving 14 bases between the germline ends. This CDR3 has 14 amino acids. Germline lookup yields CDR1 GTSNPN and CDR2 SVGIG (reference sequence). The CDR3 bases are TGTGCCTGGAGCGAGGGCCTAAGCTCAGATACGCAGTATTTT. Translation gives CAWSEGLSSDTQYF.